In this sample, the clone carrying this T cell receptor beta chain turned up a few times. The sample belongs to a study of blood T cell repertoires in COVID-19. For the study at large: Researchers got acute and convalescent COVID-19 samples from the United States, Italy and Spain. Sample material is recorded as cDNA or gDNA derived from T cells, B-cell-depleted T cells, or PBMCs.

While infection was still active, Seattle patients were enrolled and then followed longitudinally. Per the original methods: Estimation of nucleated cell counts relied on the amplification of reference gene primers. The assay was immunoSEQ multiplex PCR, and TCRdb's table has in-frame clones only and misses some. From that table come the V and J calls and clone size; the DNA was used to work out D and trimming. Of some 180,000 clones in the sample, 81% are singletons; the top ten hold 9.5% to 12%. The CDR3 spans 17 residues. V shed 6 bases and J 2 bases; nucleotides not matched to a gene: 7. CDR1 and CDR2 (germline): SNHLY, FYNNEI.

The V call is TRBV2, the J call TRBJ2-1, with 13 nucleotides matching TRBD2. The sequenced sample consisted of peripheral blood. The TCR was taken from a middle-aged woman with COVID-19, enrolled during active disease. CDR3 loop: CASRTSGGAETYNEQFF. The CDR3 DNA is TGTGCCAGCAGAACTAGCGGGGGGGCGGAAACCTACAATGAGCAGTTCTTC.